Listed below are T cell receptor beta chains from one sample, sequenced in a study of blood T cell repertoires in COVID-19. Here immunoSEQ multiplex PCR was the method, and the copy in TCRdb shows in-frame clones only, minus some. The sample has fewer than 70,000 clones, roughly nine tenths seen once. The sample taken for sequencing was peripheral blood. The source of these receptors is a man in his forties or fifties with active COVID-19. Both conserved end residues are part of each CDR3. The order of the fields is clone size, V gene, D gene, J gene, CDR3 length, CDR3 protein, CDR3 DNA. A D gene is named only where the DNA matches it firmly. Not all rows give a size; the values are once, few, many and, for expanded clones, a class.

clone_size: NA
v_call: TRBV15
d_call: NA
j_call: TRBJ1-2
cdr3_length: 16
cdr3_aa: CATSRSNDGNDYGYTF
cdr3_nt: TGTGCCACCAGCCGTTCCAACGACGGGAACGACTATGGCTACACCTTC

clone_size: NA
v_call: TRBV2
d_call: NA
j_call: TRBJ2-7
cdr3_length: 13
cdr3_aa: CASRGHNFYEQYF
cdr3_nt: TGTGCCAGCAGGGGACATAACTTCTACGAGCAGTACTTC

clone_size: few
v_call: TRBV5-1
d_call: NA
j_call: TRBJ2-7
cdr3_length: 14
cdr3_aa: CASSLAGPFYEQYF
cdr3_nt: TGCGCCAGCAGCTTGGCCGGTCCTTTCTACGAGCAGTACTTC

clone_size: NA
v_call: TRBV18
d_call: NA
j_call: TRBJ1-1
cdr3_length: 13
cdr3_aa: CASSRTARGEAFF
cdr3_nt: TGTGCCAGCTCTCGGACAGCCAGGGGTGAAGCTTTCTTT

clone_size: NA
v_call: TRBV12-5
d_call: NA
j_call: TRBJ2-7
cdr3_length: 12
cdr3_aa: CASGLVLYEQYF
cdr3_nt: TGTGCTAGTGGTTTGGTACTCTACGAGCAGTACTTC

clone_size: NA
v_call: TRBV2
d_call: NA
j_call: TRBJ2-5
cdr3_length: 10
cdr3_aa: CASLQETQYF
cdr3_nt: TGTGCCAGCCTCCAAGAGACCCAGTACTTC

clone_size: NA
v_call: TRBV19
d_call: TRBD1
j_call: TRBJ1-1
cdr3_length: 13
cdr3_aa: CASSNQGATEAFF
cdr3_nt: TGTGCCAGTAGTAATCAGGGGGCCACTGAAGCTTTCTTT

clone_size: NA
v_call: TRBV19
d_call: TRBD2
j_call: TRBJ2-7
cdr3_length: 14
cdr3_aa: CASISGGPIYEQYF
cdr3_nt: TGTGCCAGCATCAGCGGGGGCCCAATTTACGAGCAGTACTTC

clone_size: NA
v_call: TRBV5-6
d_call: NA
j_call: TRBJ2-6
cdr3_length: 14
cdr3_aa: CASSPISGANVLTF
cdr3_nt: TGTGCCAGCAGCCCTATCTCTGGGGCCAACGTCCTGACTTTC

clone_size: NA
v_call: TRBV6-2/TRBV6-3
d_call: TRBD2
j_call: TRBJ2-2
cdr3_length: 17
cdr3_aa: CASSWGRRETHTGELFF
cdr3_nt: TGTGCCAGCAGTTGGGGACGGCGGGAGACCCACACCGGGGAGCTGTTTTTT

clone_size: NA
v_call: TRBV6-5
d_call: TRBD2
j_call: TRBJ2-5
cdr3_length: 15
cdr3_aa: CASSFSGGPGETQYF
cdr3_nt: TGTGCCAGCAGTTTTAGCGGGGGCCCGGGGGAGACCCAGTACTTC

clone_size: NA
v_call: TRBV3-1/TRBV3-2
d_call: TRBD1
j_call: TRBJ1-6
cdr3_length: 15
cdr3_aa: CASSQRTGLNSPLHF
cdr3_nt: TGTGCCAGCAGCCAACGGACAGGATTGAATTCACCCCTCCACTTT

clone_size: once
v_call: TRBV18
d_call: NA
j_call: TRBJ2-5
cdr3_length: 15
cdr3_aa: CASSPQGPSWETQYF
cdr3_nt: TGTGCCAGCTCACCTCAGGGGCCCTCCTGGGAGACCCAGTACTTC

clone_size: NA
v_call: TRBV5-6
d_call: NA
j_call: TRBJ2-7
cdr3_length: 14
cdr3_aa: CASSLGWRSYEQYF
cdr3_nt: TGTGCCAGCAGCTTGGGCTGGAGATCCTACGAGCAGTACTTC

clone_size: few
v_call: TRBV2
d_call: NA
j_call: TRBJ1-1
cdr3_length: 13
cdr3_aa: CASSERGNTEAFF
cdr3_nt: TGTGCCAGCAGTGAAAGGGGTAACACTGAAGCTTTCTTT

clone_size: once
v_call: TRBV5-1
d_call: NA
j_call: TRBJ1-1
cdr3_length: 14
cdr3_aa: CASTLGGVNTEAFF
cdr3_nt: TGCGCCAGCACCCTAGGGGGGGTAAACACTGAAGCTTTCTTT

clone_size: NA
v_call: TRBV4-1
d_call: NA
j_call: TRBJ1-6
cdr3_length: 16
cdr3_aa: CASSQDWRGWDSPLHF
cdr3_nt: TGCGCCAGCAGCCAAGATTGGCGGGGATGGGATTCACCCCTCCACTTT

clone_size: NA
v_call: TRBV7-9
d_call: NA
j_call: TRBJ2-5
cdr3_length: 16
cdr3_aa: CANTPLGQPLGETQYF
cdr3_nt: TGTGCCAACACGCCACTGGGGCAGCCTCTCGGGGAGACCCAGTACTTC

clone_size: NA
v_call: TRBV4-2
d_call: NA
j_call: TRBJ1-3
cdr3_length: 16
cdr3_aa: CASTSEGLGAGNTIYF
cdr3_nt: TGTGCCAGCACCTCGGAGGGTTTAGGGGCTGGAAACACCATATATTTT

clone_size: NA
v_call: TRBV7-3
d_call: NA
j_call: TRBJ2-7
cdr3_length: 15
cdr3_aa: CASSFSTGSGYEQYF
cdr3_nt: TGTGCCAGCAGCTTTTCAACAGGGTCGGGTTACGAGCAGTACTTC

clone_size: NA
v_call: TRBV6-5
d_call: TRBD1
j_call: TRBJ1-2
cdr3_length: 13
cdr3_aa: CASRKQGAAGYTF
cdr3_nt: TGTGCCAGCAGGAAACAGGGGGCAGCTGGCTACACCTTC

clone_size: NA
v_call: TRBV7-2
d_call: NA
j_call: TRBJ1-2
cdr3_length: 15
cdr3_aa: CASSLGGLLNYGYTF
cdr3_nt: TGTGCCAGCAGCTTAGGGGGACTGCTGAACTATGGCTACACCTTC

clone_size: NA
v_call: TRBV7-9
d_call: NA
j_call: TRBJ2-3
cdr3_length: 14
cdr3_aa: CASSLAASTDTQYF
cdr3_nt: TGTGCCAGCAGCTTAGCGGCTAGCACAGATACGCAGTATTTT

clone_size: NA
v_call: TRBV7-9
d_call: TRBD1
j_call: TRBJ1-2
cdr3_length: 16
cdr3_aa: CASSGDRGPSNYGYTF
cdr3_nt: TGTGCCAGCAGCGGGGACAGGGGGCCCTCTAACTATGGCTACACCTTC

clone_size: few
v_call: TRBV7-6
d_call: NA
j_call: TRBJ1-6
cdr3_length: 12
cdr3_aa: CASSLQNSPLHF
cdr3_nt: TGTGCCAGCAGCTTACAGAATTCACCCCTCCACTTT

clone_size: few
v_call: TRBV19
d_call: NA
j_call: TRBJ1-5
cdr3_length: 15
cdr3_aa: CASNPDSYSNQPQHF
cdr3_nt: TGTGCCAGTAATCCAGACAGTTATAGCAATCAGCCCCAGCATTTT

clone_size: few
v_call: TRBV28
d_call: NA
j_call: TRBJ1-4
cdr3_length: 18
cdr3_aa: CASSILFQGITANEKLFF
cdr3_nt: TGTGCCAGCAGTATCCTCTTCCAGGGTATAACCGCTAATGAAAAACTGTTTTTT

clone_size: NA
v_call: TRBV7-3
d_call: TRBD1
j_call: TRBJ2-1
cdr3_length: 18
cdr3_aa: CASSLTATRTGDYNEQFF
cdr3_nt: TGTGCCAGCAGCTTAACGGCTACGCGGACAGGAGATTACAATGAGCAGTTCTTC

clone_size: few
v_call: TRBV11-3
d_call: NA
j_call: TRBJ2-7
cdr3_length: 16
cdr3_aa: CASSLDRVRRNYEQYF
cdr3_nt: TGTGCCAGCAGCTTAGATCGGGTCCGACGGAACTACGAGCAGTACTTC

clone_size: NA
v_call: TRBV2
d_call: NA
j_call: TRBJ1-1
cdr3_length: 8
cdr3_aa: CASTLDFF
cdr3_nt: TGTGCCAGCACTTTAGATTTCTTT

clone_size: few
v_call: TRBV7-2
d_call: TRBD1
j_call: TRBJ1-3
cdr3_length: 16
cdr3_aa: CASSLGQGARGNTIYF
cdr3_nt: TGTGCCAGCAGCTTAGGTCAGGGGGCGCGAGGAAACACCATATATTTT

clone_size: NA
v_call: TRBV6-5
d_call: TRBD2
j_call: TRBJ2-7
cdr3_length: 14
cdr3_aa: CAGGSGGATYEQYF
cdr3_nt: TGTGCCGGTGGAAGCGGGGGGGCTACCTACGAGCAGTACTTC

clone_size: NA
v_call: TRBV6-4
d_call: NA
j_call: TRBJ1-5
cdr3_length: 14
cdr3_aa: CASSEEGSNQPQHF
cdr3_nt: TGTGCCAGCAGTGAGGAGGGTAGCAATCAGCCCCAGCATTTT

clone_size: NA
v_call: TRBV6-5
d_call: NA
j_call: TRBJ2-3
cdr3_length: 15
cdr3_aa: CASSYSWGPGNTQYF
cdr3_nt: TGTGCCAGCAGTTACTCGTGGGGCCCAGGAAATACGCAGTATTTT

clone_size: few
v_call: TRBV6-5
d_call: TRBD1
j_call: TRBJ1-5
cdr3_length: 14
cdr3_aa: CASSWGQLNQPQHF
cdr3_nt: TGTGCCAGCAGCTGGGGACAGCTTAATCAGCCCCAGCATTTT

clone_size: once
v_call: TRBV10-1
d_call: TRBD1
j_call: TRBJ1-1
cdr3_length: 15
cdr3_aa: CASSAMTGKGTEAFF
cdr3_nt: TGCGCCAGCAGTGCTATGACAGGGAAGGGAACTGAAGCTTTCTTT

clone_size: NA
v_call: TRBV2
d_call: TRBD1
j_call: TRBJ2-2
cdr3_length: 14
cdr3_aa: CASRPDRVHGELFF
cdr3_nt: TGTGCCAGCAGGCCCGACAGGGTTCACGGGGAGCTGTTTTTT

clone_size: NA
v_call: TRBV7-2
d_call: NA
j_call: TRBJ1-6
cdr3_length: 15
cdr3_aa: CASSLEAGADSPLHF
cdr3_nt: TGTGCCAGCAGCTTAGAGGCGGGGGCCGATTCACCCCTCCACTTT

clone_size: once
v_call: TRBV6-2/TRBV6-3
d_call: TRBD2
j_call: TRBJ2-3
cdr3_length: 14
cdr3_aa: CASSSGGSTPTQYF
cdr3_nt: TGTGCCAGCAGCTCGGGGGGGTCCACTCCTACGCAGTATTTT

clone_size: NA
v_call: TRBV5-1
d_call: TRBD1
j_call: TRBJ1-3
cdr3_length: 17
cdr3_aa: CASSPRTGASSGNTIYF
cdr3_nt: TGCGCCAGCAGCCCTCGGACAGGCGCCAGCTCTGGAAACACCATATATTTT

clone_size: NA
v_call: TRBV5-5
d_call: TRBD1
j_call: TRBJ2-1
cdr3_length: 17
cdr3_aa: CASSTKPGTGLNNEQFF
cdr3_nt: TGTGCCAGCAGCACCAAACCCGGGACAGGGCTGAACAATGAGCAGTTCTTC

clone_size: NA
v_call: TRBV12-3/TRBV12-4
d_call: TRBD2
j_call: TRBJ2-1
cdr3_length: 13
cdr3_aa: CASRLAAYNEQFF
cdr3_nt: TGTGCCAGTAGACTAGCGGCCTACAATGAGCAGTTCTTC

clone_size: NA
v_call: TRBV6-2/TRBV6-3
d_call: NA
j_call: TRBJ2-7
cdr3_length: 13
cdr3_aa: CASSQPVPYEQYF
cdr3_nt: TGTGCCAGCAGTCAACCAGTCCCCTACGAGCAGTACTTC